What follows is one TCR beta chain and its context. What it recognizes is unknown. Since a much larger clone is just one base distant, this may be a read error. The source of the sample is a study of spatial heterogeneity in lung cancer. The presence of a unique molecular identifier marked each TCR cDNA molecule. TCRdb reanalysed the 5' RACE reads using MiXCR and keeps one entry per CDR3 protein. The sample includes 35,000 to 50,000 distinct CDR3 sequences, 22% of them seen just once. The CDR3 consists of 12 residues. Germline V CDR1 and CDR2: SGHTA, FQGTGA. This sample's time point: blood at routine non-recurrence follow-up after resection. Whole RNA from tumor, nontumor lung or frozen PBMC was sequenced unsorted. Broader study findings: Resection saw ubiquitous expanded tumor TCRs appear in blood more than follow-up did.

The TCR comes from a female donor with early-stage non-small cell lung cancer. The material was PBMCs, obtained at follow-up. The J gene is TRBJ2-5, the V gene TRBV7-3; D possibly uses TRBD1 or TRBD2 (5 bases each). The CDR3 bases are TGTGCCAGCAGCTCCGCGGCTGGGACCCAGTGCTTC. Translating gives CASSSAAGTQCF.